These 3 T cell receptor beta chains originate from one sample sequenced in a study of blood T cell repertoires in COVID-19. Clones were read by immunoSEQ multiplex PCR, and TCRdb kept only the in-frame ones, dropping some. The table records 290,000 or so clones, 65% to 90% of them present only once. The sample consisted of peripheral blood. These receptors were obtained from a man over 45 with active or convalescent COVID-19.

This rearrangement joins TRBV28 to TRBJ1-1, with 7 bases matching TRBD1. This CDR3 is built from 16 residues. The germline V gene encodes CDR1 MDHEN and CDR2 SYDVKM. V dropped 4 bases and J dropped 1; count of bases not matched to a gene: 9. The CDR3 spells CASSSDRIEGNTEAFF. Here the CDR3 DNA reads TGTGCCAGCAGTTCGGACAGGATCGAGGGGAACACTGAAGCTTTCTTT.

The chain links TRBV12-5 to TRBJ2-1, with D possibly TRBD2 on 5 matching bases. Trimming shortened V by 0 bases and J by 8 bases, and 14 bases separated the two germline ends. The CDR3 loop spans 15 amino acids. The germline CDR1 and CDR2 sequences are LGHNT and FRNRAP. CDR3 loop: CASGLVPGDVDEQFF. In DNA form, the CDR3 reads TGTGCTAGTGGTTTGGTCCCCGGGGATGTCGATGAGCAGTTCTTC.

The J gene is TRBJ2-7, the V gene TRBV20-1; possible D gene TRBD2, 5 bases. Per germline, CDR1 DFQATT and CDR2 SNEGSKA (reference sequence). This CDR3 has 8 amino acids. Trimming left V 7 bases short and J 7 bases short, with 5 bases between. DNA of the CDR3: TGCAGTGGCGGGGAGCAGTACTTC. This translates into CSGGEQYF.